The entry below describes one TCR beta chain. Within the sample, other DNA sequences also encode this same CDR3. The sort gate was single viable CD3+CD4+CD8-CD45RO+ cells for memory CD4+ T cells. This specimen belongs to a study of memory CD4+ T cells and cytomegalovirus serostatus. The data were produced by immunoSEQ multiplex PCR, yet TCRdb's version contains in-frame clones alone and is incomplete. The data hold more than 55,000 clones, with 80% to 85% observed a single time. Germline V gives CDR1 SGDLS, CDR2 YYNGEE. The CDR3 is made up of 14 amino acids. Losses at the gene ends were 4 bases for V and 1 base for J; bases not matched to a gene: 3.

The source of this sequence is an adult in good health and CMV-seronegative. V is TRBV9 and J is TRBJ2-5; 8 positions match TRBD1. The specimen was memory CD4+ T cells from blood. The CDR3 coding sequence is TGTGCCAGCAGCCCGGGACAGGCCCAAGAGACCCAGTACTTC. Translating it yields CASSPGQAQETQYF. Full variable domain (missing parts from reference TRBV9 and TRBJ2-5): DSGVTQTPKHLITATGQRVTLRCSPRSGDLSVYWYQQSLDQGLQFLIQYYNGEERAKGNILERFSAQQFPDLHSELNLSSLELGDSALYFCASSPGQAQETQYFGPGTRLLVL.